This TCR beta chain was profiled in a study of blood T cells in healthy people across ages. The CDR3 sequence is 17 residues long. Germline lookup yields CDR1 SNHLY and CDR2 FYNNEI. The ends lost 8 bases at V and 2 bases at J; junction bases unmatched: 12. Of note for this clonotype: Antigen: not known.

Each sample had at least 6 million PBMCs isolated. For the second PCR, which ran for 7 to 11 cycles, a sample-barcoded 5' primer and a J-beta primer mix were used. TCRdb itself ran the 5' RACE reads through MiXCR, one entry per CDR3 protein. The repertoire holds approximately 1.5 million distinct CDR3 sequences, roughly two fifths seen once, with about 3.8% in the top ten. Whole-study findings and limits: CMV infection status of these donors was not known.

The source of this sequence is a woman aged 18-29 years in good health. Sequencing input: blood. The chain recombines TRBV2 with TRBJ1-6, with 7 bases aligning to TRBD1. CDR3 protein: CASRHPGTETYNSPLHF. As DNA, the CDR3 is TGTGCCAGCCGCCACCCCGGGACAGAAACCTATAATTCACCCCTCCACTTT.